What follows are 13 T cell receptor beta chains derived from one specimen sequenced in a study of blood T cell repertoires in COVID-19. Profiling relied on immunoSEQ multiplex PCR, and the TCRdb table lists in-frame clones only, not all of them. The repertoire holds about 180,000 clones, approximately 80% seen once, with about 15% in the top ten. The sample comprised PBMCs or T cells enriched from blood (not recorded which). These receptor sequences come from a man between 60 and 75 years old who had been exposed to COVID-19.

This clone was seen a few times. V and J are TRBV30 and TRBJ1-5, with no clear D. Germline V gives CDR1 GTSNPN, CDR2 SVGIG (reference sequence). Between the trimmed V and J ends, which lost 2 bases and 4 bases, there was a span of 15 bases. The CDR3 length is 15 residues. CDR3 DNA: TGTGCCTGGAGTAAAGGGTTAGCGGGAAATCAGCCCCAGCATTTT. This sequence encodes CAWSKGLAGNQPQHF.

V and J are TRBV11-3 and TRBJ1-4; 7 bases fit TRBD1. This CDR3 spans 13 amino acids. With 0 bases clipped from V and 14 bases from J, the junction kept 6 bases outside the gene matches. CDR1 is SGHNT, CDR2 YENEEA, per germline. The CDR3 DNA sequence: TGTGCCAGCAGCTTAGAGGAGGGGGCAGATCTGTTTTTT. Encoded protein: CASSLEEGADLFF.

This chain uses TRBV19 with TRBJ2-3; 9 bases agree with TRBD1. V lost 7 bases, J lost 3 bases, and 11 bases stayed unmatched. CDR1 and CDR2 from the germline V gene are LNHDA and SQIVND (reference sequence). The CDR3 has 16 residues. The CDR3 region is CASKIGTGFLTDTQYF. The DNA of the CDR3 is TGTGCCAGTAAAATCGGGACAGGGTTTTTAACAGATACGCAGTATTTT.

The chain has TRBV27 and TRBJ2-3; D unclear. The CDR3 has 13 amino acids. Germline V gene data show CDR1 as MNHEY and CDR2 as SMNVEV (reference sequence). The V gene lost 4 bases and the J gene lost 4 bases, with 9 bases spanning the gap. The CDR3 loop is CASSSSVADTQYF. CDR3 nucleotide sequence: TGTGCCAGCAGTTCCTCAGTTGCAGATACGCAGTATTTT.

The chain joins TRBV28 to TRBJ1-2; possible D gene TRBD1, 5 bases. The CDR3 totals 14 residues. Germline CDR1 is MDHEN and CDR2 is SYDVKM. V was cut by 6 bases and J by 8 bases, with 19 bases left in between. The CDR3 DNA reads TGTGCCAGCAGGCTACACCATCCGGGGGAGGGCTACACCTTC. Protein product: CASRLHHPGEGYTF.

J is TRBJ2-5 and V is TRBV15, with D perhaps TRBD2 (6 bases). Germline V CDR1 and CDR2: LNHNV, YYDKDF (reference sequence). This CDR3 spans 15 amino acids. Trimming took off 0 bases at V and 5 bases at J, with 13 bases between the two ends. The CDR3 sequence is CATSRDRRERETQYF. DNA for the CDR3: TGTGCCACCAGCAGAGATAGGAGGGAGAGGGAGACCCAGTACTTC. Full variable domain (outside the CDR3, taken from reference TRBV15 and TRBJ2-5): DAMVIQNPRYQVTQFGKPVTLSCSQTLNHNVMYWYQQKSSQAPKLLFHYYDKDFNNEADTPDNFQSRRPNTSFCFLDIRSPGLGDTAMYLCATSRDRRERETQYFGPGTRLLVL.

The chain links TRBV6-2 or TRBV6-3 to TRBJ1-2; 7 bases match TRBD1. The CDR3 has 13 residues. V dropped 2 bases and J dropped 6; count of bases not matched to a gene: 3. Germline CDR1 is MNHEY and CDR2 is SVGEGT. The CDR3 reads CASSYGTANGYTF. The CDR3 nucleotides are TGTGCCAGCAGTTACGGGACAGCAAATGGCTACACCTTC.

This chain links TRBV29-1 with TRBJ1-5, with a tentative D call TRBD1 (5 bases). V was trimmed by 7 bases and J by 5 bases, leaving 18 bases between them. CDR3 length equals 14 residues. The germline CDR1 and CDR2 sequences are SQVTM and ANQGSEA. CDR3 sequence (DNA): TGCAGCGCTAGCGGGGGACGAGGGGATCAGCCCCAGCATTTT. As protein: CSASGGRGDQPQHF. Full variable domain (missing parts from reference TRBV29-1 and TRBJ1-5): SAVISQKPSRDICQRGTSLTIQCQVDSQVTMMFWYRQQPGQSLTLIATANQGSEATYESGFVIDKFPISRPNLTFSTLTVSNMSPEDSSIYLCSASGGRGDQPQHFGDGTRLSIL.

The chain carries TRBV9 and TRBJ2-2, with 7 nucleotides matching TRBD2. V was clipped by 7 bases and J by 7 bases; unmatched bases: 7. This CDR3 is 13 amino acids long. Germline V gene lookup returns CDR1 SGDLS and CDR2 YYNGEE. CDR3 sequence reads: CASRAGVSGELFF. The CDR3 DNA sequence: TGTGCCAGCCGCGCGGGAGTAAGCGGGGAGCTGTTTTTT.

The genes are TRBV19 and TRBJ2-2; no clear D. Germline V gives CDR1 LNHDA, CDR2 SQIVND (reference sequence). V lost 7 bases and J 2 bases, leaving 11 bases between the germline ends. This CDR3 is 14 amino acids long. In nucleotides, the CDR3 is TGTGCCAGTACTGGCCTTCAAAACACCGGGGAGCTGTTTTTT. Protein sequence: CASTGLQNTGELFF. Drawing the rest from reference TRBV19 and TRBJ2-2, the complete variable domain is DGGITQSPKYLFRKEGQNVTLSCEQNLNHDAMYWYRQDPGQGLRLIYYSQIVNDFQKGDIAEGYSVSREKKESFPLTVTSAQKNPTAFYLCASTGLQNTGELFFGEGSRLTVL.

V usage is TRBV2 and J usage is TRBJ2-2; D may be TRBD2 (5 bases). V was clipped by 3 bases and J by 3 bases, with 11 bases between them. The CDR3 is made up of 15 amino acids. Germline V gene data show CDR1 as SNHLY and CDR2 as FYNNEI. CDR3 sequence: CASSDRRIDTGELFF. CDR3 nucleotides: TGTGCCAGCAGTGACAGGAGGATTGACACCGGGGAGCTGTTTTTT. Looking up the rest from reference TRBV2 and TRBJ2-2 gives the full variable domain: EPEVTQTPSHQVTQMGQEVILRCVPISNHLYFYWYRQILGQKVEFLVSFYNNEISEKSEIFDDQFSVERPDGSNFTLKIRSTKLEDSAMYFCASSDRRIDTGELFFGEGSRLTVL.

The gene calls are TRBV7-3 and TRBJ2-2, with unresolved D. The CDR3 spans 15 residues. Germline V gene sequence: CDR1 SGHTA, CDR2 FQGTGA. The V end was cut by 1 base, the J end by 6 bases, with 12 bases between. The CDR3 DNA reads as TGTGCCAGCAGCTTAAGTCGCTTATCAGCCGGGGAGCTGTTTTTT. As protein: CASSLSRLSAGELFF.

V is TRBV24-1 and J is TRBJ2-3, with D possibly being TRBD1 (5 bases). V was trimmed by 3 bases and J by 2 bases, leaving 17 bases between them. This CDR3 is 17 amino acids long. Germline lookup yields CDR1 KGHDR and CDR2 SFDVKD. The CDR3 nucleotides read TGTGCCACCAGTGATGTAAGACAGATTCCACCCACAGATACGCAGTATTTT. Translation: CATSDVRQIPPTDTQYF.